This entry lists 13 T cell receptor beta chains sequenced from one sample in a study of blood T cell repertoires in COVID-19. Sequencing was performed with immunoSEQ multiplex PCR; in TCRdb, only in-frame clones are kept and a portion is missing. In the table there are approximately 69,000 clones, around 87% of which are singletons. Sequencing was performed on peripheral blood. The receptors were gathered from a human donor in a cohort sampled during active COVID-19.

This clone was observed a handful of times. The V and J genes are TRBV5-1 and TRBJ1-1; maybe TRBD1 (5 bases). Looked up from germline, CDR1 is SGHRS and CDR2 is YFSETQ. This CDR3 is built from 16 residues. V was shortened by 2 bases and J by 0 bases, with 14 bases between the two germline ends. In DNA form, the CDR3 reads TGCGCCAGCAGCTTTGGATTCGACAGTATGAACACTGAAGCTTTCTTT. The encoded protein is CASSFGFDSMNTEAFF.

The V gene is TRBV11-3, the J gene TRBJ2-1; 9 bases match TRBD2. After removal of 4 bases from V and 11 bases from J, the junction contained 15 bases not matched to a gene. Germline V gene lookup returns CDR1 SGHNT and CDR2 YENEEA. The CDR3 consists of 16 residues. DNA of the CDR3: TGTGCCAGCAGCTCCCCGATGGGACTAGCTCACGGGAAGCAGTTCTTC. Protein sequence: CASSSPMGLAHGKQFF.

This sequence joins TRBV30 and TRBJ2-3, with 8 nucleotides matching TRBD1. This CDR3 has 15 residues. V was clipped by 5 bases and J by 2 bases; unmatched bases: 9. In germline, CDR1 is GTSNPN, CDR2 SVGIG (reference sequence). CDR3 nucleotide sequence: TGTGCCTGGGGACAGGGAGGAGGACTCACAGATACGCAGTATTTT. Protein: CAWGQGGGLTDTQYF. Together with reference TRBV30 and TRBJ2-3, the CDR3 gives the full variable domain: SQTIHQWPATLVQPVGSPLSLECTVEGTSNPNLYWYRQAAGRGLQLLFYSVGIGQISSEVPQNLSASRPQDRQFILSSKKLLLSDSGFYLCAWGQGGGLTDTQYFGPGTRLTVL.

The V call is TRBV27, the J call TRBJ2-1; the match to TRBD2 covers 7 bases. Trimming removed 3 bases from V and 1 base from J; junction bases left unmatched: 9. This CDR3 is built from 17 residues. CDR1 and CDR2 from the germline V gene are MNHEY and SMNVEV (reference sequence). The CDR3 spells CASSLRMRGGSYNEQFF. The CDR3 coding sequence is TGTGCCAGCAGTTTGAGAATGCGGGGAGGGTCCTACAATGAGCAGTTCTTC.

The CDR3 is CASSIGGDRTYNEQFF. DNA of the CDR3: TGTGCCAGTAGTATAGGGGGGGACAGAACCTACAATGAGCAGTTCTTC. The chain couples TRBV19 to TRBJ2-1, with D possibly TRBD1 on 7 matching bases. Germline V gene data show CDR1 as LNHDA and CDR2 as SQIVND (reference sequence). The CDR3 runs to 16 residues. V was cut by 1 base and J by 2 bases, with 12 bases left in between.

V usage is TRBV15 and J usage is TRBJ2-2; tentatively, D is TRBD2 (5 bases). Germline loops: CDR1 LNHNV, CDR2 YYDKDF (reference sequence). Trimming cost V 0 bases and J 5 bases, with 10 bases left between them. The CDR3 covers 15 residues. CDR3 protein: CATSRESRGTGELFF. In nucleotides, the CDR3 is TGTGCCACCAGCAGAGAGTCCCGAGGGACCGGGGAGCTGTTTTTT.

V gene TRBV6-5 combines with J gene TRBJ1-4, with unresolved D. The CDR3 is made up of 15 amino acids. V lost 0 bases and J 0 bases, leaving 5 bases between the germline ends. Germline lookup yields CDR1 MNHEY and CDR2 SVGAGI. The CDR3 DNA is TGTGCCAGCAGTTACTCTCAGGCAACTAATGAAAAACTGTTTTTT. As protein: CASSYSQATNEKLFF.

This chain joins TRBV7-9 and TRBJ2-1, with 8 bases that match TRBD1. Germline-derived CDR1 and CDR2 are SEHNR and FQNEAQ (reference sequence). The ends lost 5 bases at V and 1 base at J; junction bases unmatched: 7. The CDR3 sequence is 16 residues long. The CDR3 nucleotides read TGTGCCAGCAGCCCCCGGCAGGGGGCTTCCTACAATGAGCAGTTCTTC. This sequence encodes CASSPRQGASYNEQFF.

The CDR3 DNA reads TGTGCCTTGGAGATGGGGACAGGGAGAGGGAACACTGAAGCTTTCTTT. Amino acid sequence: CALEMGTGRGNTEAFF. The chain combines TRBV30 with TRBJ1-1, with 9 nucleotides matching TRBD1. Germline CDR1 GTSNPN, CDR2 SVGIG (reference sequence). The CDR3 loop spans 16 amino acids. J lost 1 base, V lost 7 bases, and 13 bases had no gene match.

The CDR3 DNA reads TGTGCCAGCAGCGGAGACAGGGATCCCTTTATCCAGCCCCAGCATTTT. This translates into CASSGDRDPFIQPQHF. The chain combines TRBV7-2 with TRBJ1-5; the match to TRBD1 covers 7 bases. J was trimmed by 7 bases and V by 5 bases; bases with no gene match: 14. The CDR3 extends over 16 amino acids. Germline V gene data show CDR1 as SGHTA and CDR2 as FQGNSA.

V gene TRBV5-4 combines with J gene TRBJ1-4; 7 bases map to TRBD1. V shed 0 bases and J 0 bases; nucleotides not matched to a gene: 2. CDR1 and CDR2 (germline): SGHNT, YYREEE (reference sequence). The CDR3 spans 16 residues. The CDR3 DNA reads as TGTGCCAGCAGCTTGGGGGGGACAGCAACTAATGAAAAACTGTTTTTT. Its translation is CASSLGGTATNEKLFF. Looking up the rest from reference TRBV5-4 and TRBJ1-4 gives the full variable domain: ETGVTQSPTHLIKTRGQQVTLRCSSQSGHNTVSWYQQALGQGPQFIFQYYREEENGRGNFPPRFSGLQFPNYSSELNVNALELDDSALYLCASSLGGTATNEKLFFGSGTQLSVL.

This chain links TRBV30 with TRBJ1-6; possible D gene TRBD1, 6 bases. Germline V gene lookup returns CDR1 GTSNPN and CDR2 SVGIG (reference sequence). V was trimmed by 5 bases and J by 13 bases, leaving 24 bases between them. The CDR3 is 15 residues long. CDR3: CAWERGGPSQPPLHF. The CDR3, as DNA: TGTGCCTGGGAGAGAGGGGGACCGAGCCAACCCCCCCTCCACTTT.

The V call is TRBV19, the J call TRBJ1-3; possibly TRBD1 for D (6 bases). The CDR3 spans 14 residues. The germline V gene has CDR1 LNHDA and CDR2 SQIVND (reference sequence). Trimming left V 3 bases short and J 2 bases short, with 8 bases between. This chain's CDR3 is CASSMDRAGNTIYF. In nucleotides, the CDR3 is TGTGCCAGTAGTATGGACAGAGCTGGAAACACCATATATTTT.